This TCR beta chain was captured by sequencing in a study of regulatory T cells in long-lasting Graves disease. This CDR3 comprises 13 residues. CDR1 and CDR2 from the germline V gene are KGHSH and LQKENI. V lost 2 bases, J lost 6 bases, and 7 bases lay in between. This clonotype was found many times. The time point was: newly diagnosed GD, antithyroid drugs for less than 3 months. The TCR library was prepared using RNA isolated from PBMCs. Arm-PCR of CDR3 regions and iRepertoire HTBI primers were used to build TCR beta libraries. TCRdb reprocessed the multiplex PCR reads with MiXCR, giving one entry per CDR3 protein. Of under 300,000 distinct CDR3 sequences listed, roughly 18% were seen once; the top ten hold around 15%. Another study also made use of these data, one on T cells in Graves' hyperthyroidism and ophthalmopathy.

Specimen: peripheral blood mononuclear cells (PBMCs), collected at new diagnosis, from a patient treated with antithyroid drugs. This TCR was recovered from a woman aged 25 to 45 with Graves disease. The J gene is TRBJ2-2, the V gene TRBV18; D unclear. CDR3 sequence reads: CASSPSLAGELFF. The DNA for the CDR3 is TGTGCCAGCTCACCATCTCTGGCCGGGGAGCTGTTTTTT.